The source of this TCR beta chain is a study of T cell responses to AZD1222 COVID-19 vaccine. Study overall: Researchers grouped second doses given at about 4 or about 12 weeks into one pool. Overall study results and limits: A rise in Spike-specific TCR breadth and depth followed two AZD1222 doses. Most donors were white British, females outnumbered males, and clonal diversity was possibly underestimated. The reported proportion of spike-specific TCRs targeting unmutated variant regions was nearly half.

The CDR3 has 14 residues. CDR1 MDHEN and CDR2 SYDVKM come from the germline V gene. V lost 5 bases and J lost 3; bases outside the gene matches: 6. The protocol was immunoSEQ multiplex PCR, while the TCRdb copy is restricted to in-frame clones and leaves out a portion. Among 150,000 to 200,000 clones listed, around 90% were seen once. A word on this clone: No antigen is known for it.

The chain combines TRBV28 with TRBJ1-2, with 7 nucleotides matching TRBD1. Source: peripheral blood, taken on day 0 of AZD1222 vaccination. This receptor was identified in an adult in good health. The CDR3 loop reads CASSLSQGYYGYTF. CDR3 sequence (DNA): TGTGCCAGCAGTCTCTCACAGGGGTACTATGGCTACACCTTC.